The clone carrying this T cell receptor beta chain came up once. Its matching antigen is unknown. Other nucleotide sequences from this sample produce the same CDR3. The sample's treatment: oral pan-JAK inhibitor, 5-10 mg twice daily. These data originate in a study of CD8+ T cells in alopecia areata. Study at large: Affected scalp percentage set treated patients' severity scores.

cDNA reverse transcribed from extracted RNA served as the sequencing template. Repertoires were generated with immunoSEQ multiplex PCR, while TCRdb's copy carries only in-frame clones and drops some. The table lists some 190,000 clones, approximately 49% of them singletons, with over 9% in the top ten. General study findings and limits: Patients shared TCRs less clearly than mice did, possibly for HLA-related reasons. While tofacitinib was given, many expanded lesional clones persisted in scalp and blood.

Between the trimmed V and J ends, which lost 3 bases and 3 bases, there was a span of 8 bases. This CDR3 has 13 amino acids. The germline V gene encodes CDR1 LGHNA and CDR2 YSLEER. The rearrangement links TRBV4-3 to TRBJ1-2; D remains unclear. This material consisted of CD8+ T cells sorted from blood, taken around week 54, from a patient treated with tofacitinib. This TCR derives from a human donor with alopecia areata. This CDR3 is CASSQGQDYGYTF. CDR3 DNA: TGCGCCAGCAGCCAGGGTCAGGACTATGGCTACACCTTC.